This T cell receptor beta chain was obtained from a study of identical twins. Whole-study results and caveats: Interpretation of the results relied on cross-sectional statistical analysis and not on following the same donors. Partly confounded zero-insertion analyses could result from invariant MAIT and iNKT cells. Low generation-probability sequences were in excess among twin-shared out-of-frame alpha sequences.

TCRdb used MiXCR to reprocess the 5' RACE reads, holding one entry per CDR3 protein. The sample has approximately 550,000 distinct CDR3 sequences; more than 20% are singletons. The V gene lost 4 bases and the J gene lost 0 bases, with 14 bases spanning the gap. There are 16 residues in the CDR3. In this sample, this clonotype turned up a few times. No antigen is known for it. These data were also filed under a second study, of yellow fever vaccine responses in identical twins.

The sequenced sample consisted of CD4+ T cells sorted from blood. The V and J genes are TRBV12-3 or TRBV12-4 and TRBJ2-3; possible D gene TRBD2, 6 bases. The TCR sequence derives from a young woman in good health. The CDR3 loop is CASSSPFSGSTDTQYF. In DNA form, the CDR3 reads TGTGCCAGCAGTTCCCCGTTTAGCGGTAGCACAGATACGCAGTATTTT.